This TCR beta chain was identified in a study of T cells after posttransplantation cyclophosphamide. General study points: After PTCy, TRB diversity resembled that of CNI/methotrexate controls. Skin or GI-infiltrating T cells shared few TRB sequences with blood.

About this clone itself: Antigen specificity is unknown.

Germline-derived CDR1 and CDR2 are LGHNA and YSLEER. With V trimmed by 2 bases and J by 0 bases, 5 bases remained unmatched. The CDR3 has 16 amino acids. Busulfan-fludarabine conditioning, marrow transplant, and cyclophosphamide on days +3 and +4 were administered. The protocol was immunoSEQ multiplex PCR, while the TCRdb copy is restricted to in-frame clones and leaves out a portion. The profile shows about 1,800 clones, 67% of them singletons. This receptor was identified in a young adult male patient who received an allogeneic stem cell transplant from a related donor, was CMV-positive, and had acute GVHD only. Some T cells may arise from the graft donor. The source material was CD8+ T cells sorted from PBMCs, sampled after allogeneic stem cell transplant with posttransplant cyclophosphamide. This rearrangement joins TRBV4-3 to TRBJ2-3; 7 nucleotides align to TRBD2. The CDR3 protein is CASSQTSSGSTDTQYF. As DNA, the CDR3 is TGCGCCAGCAGCCAAACCTCTAGCGGAAGCACAGATACGCAGTATTTT.